Presented here are 13 T cell receptor beta chains from one specimen sequenced in a study of T-cell reconstitution after alpha-beta-depleted transplantation in children. Unique molecular identifiers were used in preparing the TCRbeta library. A single record per CDR3 protein comes from TCRdb applying MiXCR to the PCR reads. This table has some 600,000 distinct CDR3 sequences, around 17% appearing once. Material: PBMCs from the stem cell graft donor, obtained from the stem cell graft. The receptor source for this set is a human donor who donated a stem cell graft to a child with acute myeloid leukemia.

A few counts support this clonotype. One junction end does not reproduce the germline sequence, and a read error may be involved. The chain links TRBV30 to TRBJ1-2, with 8 bases matching TRBD1. CDR1 is GTSNPN, CDR2 SVGIG, per germline (reference sequence). CDR3 length: 12 residues. CDR3 nucleotide sequence: TGTGCCTGGGGACAGGGTGACTATCGCTACACCTTC. Its protein product is CAWGQGDYRYTF.

This clonotype has a handful of counts. The gene calls are TRBV11-3 and TRBJ2-3; TRBD1 might be the D (5 bases). V was clipped by 1 base and J by 0 bases, with 20 bases between them. Looked up from germline, CDR1 is SGHNT and CDR2 is YENEEA. The CDR3 is made up of 19 amino acids. CDR3 sequence (DNA): TGTGCCAGCAGCTTAGGGGGCAGCTATTACAACCCTAGCACAGATACGCAGTATTTT. It is translated as CASSLGGSYYNPSTDTQYF. Full variable domain (rest looked up from reference TRBV11-3 and TRBJ2-3): EAGVVQSPRYKIIEKKQPVAFWCNPISGHNTLYWYLQNLGQGPELLIRYENEEAVDDSQLPKDRFSAERLKGVDSTLKIQPAELGDSAVYLCASSLGGSYYNPSTDTQYFGPGTRLTVL.

The V gene is TRBV24-1, the J gene TRBJ2-1; D remains unclear. The CDR3 extends over 15 amino acids. V lost 7 bases and J 7 bases, leaving 19 bases between the germline ends. From germline, CDR1 is KGHDR and CDR2 SFDVKD. CDR3 loop: CATSGTRSLGNEQFF. Written as DNA, the CDR3 is TGTGCCACCAGCGGAACCCGGAGCCTTGGGAATGAGCAGTTCTTC.

The chain recombines TRBV12-3 or TRBV12-4 with TRBJ1-5, with a possible D match to TRBD1 (5 bases). The CDR3 is 15 residues long. The V gene lost 6 bases and the J gene lost 0 bases, with 12 bases spanning the gap. The CDR3 coding sequence is TGTGCCAGCAGCTGGGGGGAGACTAGCAATCAGCCCCAGCATTTT. Translation: CASSWGETSNQPQHF.

The chain links TRBV4-2 to TRBJ1-1; tentatively, D is TRBD1 (6 bases). V was clipped by 5 bases and J by 2 bases, with 12 bases between them. This CDR3 is 14 amino acids long. CDR1 and CDR2 (germline): LGHNA, YNFKEQ. The CDR3 loop reads CASSKQGTNTEAFF. In DNA, the CDR3 is TGTGCCAGCAGCAAACAGGGAACTAACACTGAAGCTTTCTTT.

The chain combines TRBV20-1 with TRBJ2-5, with 9 bases matching TRBD2. Per germline, CDR1 DFQATT and CDR2 SNEGSKA (reference sequence). V dropped 5 bases and J dropped 4; count of bases not matched to a gene: 17. CDR3 length: 17 residues. The CDR3 loop reads CSAHKGLGRGGRETQYF. The CDR3 DNA sequence: TGCAGTGCTCATAAAGGGTTAGGGCGGGGGGGACGAGAGACCCAGTACTTC.

The table lists this clonotype with many counts. CDR3 region: CSAKTGGQAEQFF. In DNA, the CDR3 is TGCAGTGCTAAAACAGGGGGCCAGGCTGAGCAGTTCTTC. The chain joins TRBV20-1 to TRBJ2-1; 9 bases align to TRBD1. The germline CDR1 and CDR2 sequences are DFQATT and SNEGSKA (reference sequence). Trimming removed 4 bases from V and 9 bases from J; junction bases left unmatched: 7. CDR3 length: 13 amino acids.

For this clonotype: A much larger clone differs from this one at a single base, so this may be a read error. The chain carries TRBV20-1 and TRBJ1-1; 8 bases match TRBD1. CDR3 length: 15 residues. In germline, CDR1 is DFQATT, CDR2 SNEGSKA (reference sequence). As DNA, the CDR3 is TGCAGTGCTAGAGCCGACAGGGGACTGAACTCTGAAGCTTTCTTT. This gives the protein CSARADRGLNSEAFF.

A single count supports this clonotype. CDR3: CASRIRKGSDEQFF. DNA of the CDR3: TGTGCCAGCAGAATACGAAAGGGGTCCGATGAGCAGTTCTTC. The chain links TRBV6-1 to TRBJ2-1; a weak D match, TRBD1 (5 bases). Germline V gene data show CDR1 as MNHNS and CDR2 as SASEGT. The V gene lost 6 bases and the J gene lost 8 bases, with 17 bases spanning the gap. CDR3 size: 14 residues.

This clonotype was recorded at least ten times. This chain joins TRBV7-2 and TRBJ1-5; unclear D gene. The CDR3 has 14 residues. Between the trimmed V and J ends, which lost 0 bases and 9 bases, there was a span of 12 bases. Germline assignment: CDR1 SGHTA and CDR2 FQGNSA. The CDR3 loop is CASSLAESSPPQHF. The CDR3 region has the DNA TGTGCCAGCAGCTTAGCGGAGTCCAGTCCGCCCCAGCATTTT.

This clonotype showed up many times. V is TRBV7-2 and J is TRBJ1-5; D is unclear. Deletions cut 4 bases from V and 2 bases from J, with 6 bases between. The CDR3 consists of 13 residues. Germline CDR1 and CDR2: SGHTA and FQGNSA. The CDR3 is CASSWLGNQPQHF. The CDR3 nucleotides are TGTGCCAGCAGCTGGTTGGGCAATCAGCCCCAGCATTTT.

This clonotype has ten or more counts. The rearrangement links TRBV20-1 to TRBJ2-5; D may correspond to TRBD1 or TRBD2 (5 bases each). Between the trimmed V and J ends, which lost 5 bases and 4 bases, there was a span of 14 bases. The CDR3 is 13 residues long. The germline V gene has CDR1 DFQATT and CDR2 SNEGSKA (reference sequence). In DNA, the CDR3 is TGCAGTGCTCCCCGGGGCGAGGGAGAGACCCAGTACTTC. Translated: CSAPRGEGETQYF.

This rearrangement joins TRBV7-9 to TRBJ2-1; 9 bases fit TRBD1. The germline V gene encodes CDR1 SEHNR and CDR2 FQNEAQ (reference sequence). The CDR3 is 15 amino acids. Trimming took 1 base from V and 6 from J; bases not matched to a gene: 4. DNA for the CDR3: TGTGCCAGCAGCTTAGGGGACAGGGATGTCAATGAGCAGTTCTTC. Its protein product is CASSLGDRDVNEQFF.